Following are 6 T cell receptor beta chains from one sample sequenced in a study of long-term antiretroviral therapy in people with HIV. Researchers report immunoSEQ v3.0 was run at survey level. Some clones are missing from TCRdb's copy, which holds only in-frame ones; the method was immunoSEQ multiplex PCR. The sample lists some 11,000 clones; around four fifths were seen once. The sample here was unsorted PBMCs, taken at the start of antiretroviral therapy, before treatment. The source is a man younger than 45 with HIV.

V gene TRBV14 combines with J gene TRBJ2-3; D is possibly TRBD1 (6 bases). Germline V gene lookup returns CDR1 SGHDN and CDR2 FVKESK. With 0 bases removed from V and 2 bases from J, the gap between germline ends came to 18 bases. This CDR3 spans 18 amino acids. The DNA for the CDR3 is TGTGCCAGCAGCCAAGAAATAGGGCTCCAGGGGACCACAGATACGCAGTATTTT. It translates to CASSQEIGLQGTTDTQYF.

The chain carries TRBV27 and TRBJ1-2; the D gene is possibly TRBD1 (5 bases). The CDR3 loop spans 15 amino acids. Trimming removed 7 bases at V and 3 bases at J, with 18 bases between. Germline V gene lookup returns CDR1 MNHEY and CDR2 SMNVEV (reference sequence). The CDR3 sequence is CASTTFWGTDYGYTF. CDR3 DNA: TGTGCCAGCACAACTTTCTGGGGCACAGACTATGGCTACACCTTC.

The chain is built from TRBV10-3 and TRBJ2-7; no firm D call. Deletions cut 0 bases from V and 5 bases from J, with 11 bases between. Germline V CDR1 and CDR2: ENHRY, SYGVKD. The length of the CDR3 is 14 residues. This CDR3 reads CAISESGQFHEQYF. In DNA, the CDR3 is TGTGCCATCAGTGAGTCGGGTCAGTTCCACGAGCAGTACTTC.

V and J are TRBV19 and TRBJ1-1; 9 positions match TRBD1. The germline CDR1 and CDR2 sequences are LNHDA and SQIVND (reference sequence). This CDR3 has 13 amino acids. The junction had 3 bases not matched to a gene; V was cut back by 4 bases and J by 6 bases. CDR3 coding DNA: TGTGCCAGTAGTACCCGGACAGGGGCTGAAGCTTTCTTT. It is translated as CASSTRTGAEAFF. The variable domain in full, with the rest retrieved from reference TRBV19 and TRBJ1-1, is DGGITQSPKYLFRKEGQNVTLSCEQNLNHDAMYWYRQDPGQGLRLIYYSQIVNDFQKGDIAEGYSVSREKKESFPLTVTSAQKNPTAFYLCASSTRTGAEAFFGQGTRLTVV.

The J gene is TRBJ1-1, the V gene TRBV11-2; D call uncertain. Trimming took 5 bases from V and 0 from J, leaving 10 bases between them. Per the germline V gene, CDR1 is SGHAT and CDR2 is FQNNGV. The CDR3 runs to 14 residues. CDR3 nucleotide sequence: TGTGCCAGCAGCCCCAGTTCAATGAACACTGAAGCTTTCTTT. The encoded protein is CASSPSSMNTEAFF.

The chain is built from TRBV6-5 and TRBJ2-1; possible D gene TRBD2, 6 bases. The CDR3 is made up of 14 amino acids. Per the germline V gene, CDR1 is MNHEY and CDR2 is SVGAGI. The ends were cut back, 6 bases at V and 8 bases at J, with 17 bases in the middle. The CDR3 DNA is TGTGCCAGCAGCCGCGCGCAGCGGGTGTATGAGCAGTTCTTC. This codes for CASSRAQRVYEQFF.